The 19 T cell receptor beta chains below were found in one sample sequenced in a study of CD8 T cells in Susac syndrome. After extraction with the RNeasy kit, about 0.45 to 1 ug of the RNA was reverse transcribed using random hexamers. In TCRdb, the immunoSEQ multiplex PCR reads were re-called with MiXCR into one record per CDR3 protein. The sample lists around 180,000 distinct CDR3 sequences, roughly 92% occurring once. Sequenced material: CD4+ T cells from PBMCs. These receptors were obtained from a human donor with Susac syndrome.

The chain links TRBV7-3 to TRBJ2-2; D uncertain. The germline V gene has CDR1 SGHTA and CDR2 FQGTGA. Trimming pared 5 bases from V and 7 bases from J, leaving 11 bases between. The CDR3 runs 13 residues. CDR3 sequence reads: CASSQREGGELFF. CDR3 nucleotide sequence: TGTGCCAGCAGCCAAAGAGAAGGCGGGGAGCTGTTTTTT.

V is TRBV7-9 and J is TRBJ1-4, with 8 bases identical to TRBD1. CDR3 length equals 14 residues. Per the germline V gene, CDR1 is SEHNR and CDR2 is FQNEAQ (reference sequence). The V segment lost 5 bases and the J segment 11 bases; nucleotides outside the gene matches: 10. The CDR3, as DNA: TGTGCCAGCAGCCTGGACAGGGCAGAGAAGAAACTGTTTTTT. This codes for CASSLDRAEKKLFF.

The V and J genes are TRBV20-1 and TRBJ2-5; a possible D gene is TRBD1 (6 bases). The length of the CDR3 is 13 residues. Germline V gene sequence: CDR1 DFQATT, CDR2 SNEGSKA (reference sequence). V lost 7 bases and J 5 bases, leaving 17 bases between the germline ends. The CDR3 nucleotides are TGCAGTGTCCCCGTGACAGGACGCGAGACCCAGTACTTC. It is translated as CSVPVTGRETQYF.

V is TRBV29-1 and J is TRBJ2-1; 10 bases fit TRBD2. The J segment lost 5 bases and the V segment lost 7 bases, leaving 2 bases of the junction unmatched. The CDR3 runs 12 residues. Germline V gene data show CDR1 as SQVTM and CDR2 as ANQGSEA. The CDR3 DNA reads TGCAGCGGCACTAGCGGGGACAATGAGCAGTTCTTC. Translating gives CSGTSGDNEQFF.

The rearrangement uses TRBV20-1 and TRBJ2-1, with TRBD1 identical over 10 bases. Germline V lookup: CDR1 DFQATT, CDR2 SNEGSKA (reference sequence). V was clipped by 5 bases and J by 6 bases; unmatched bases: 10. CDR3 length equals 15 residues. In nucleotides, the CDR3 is TGCAGTGCTCCGGGACAGGGGACGGGCTCCAATGAGCAGTTCTTC. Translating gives CSAPGQGTGSNEQFF.

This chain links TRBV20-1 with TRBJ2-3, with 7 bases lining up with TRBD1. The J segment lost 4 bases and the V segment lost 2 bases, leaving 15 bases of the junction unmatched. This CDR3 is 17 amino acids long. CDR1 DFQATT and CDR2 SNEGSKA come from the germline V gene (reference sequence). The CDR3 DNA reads TGCAGTGCTAGAAACTTGCAACAGGGGCAGTGGTCAGATACGCAGTATTTT. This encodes CSARNLQQGQWSDTQYF.

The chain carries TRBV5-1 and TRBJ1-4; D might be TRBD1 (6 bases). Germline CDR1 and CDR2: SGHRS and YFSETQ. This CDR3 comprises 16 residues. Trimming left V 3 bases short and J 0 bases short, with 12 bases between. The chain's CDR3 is CASSWGDTSTNEKLFF. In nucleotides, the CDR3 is TGCGCCAGCAGCTGGGGGGACACCTCAACTAATGAAAAACTGTTTTTT.

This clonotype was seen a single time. CDR3 in amino acids: CSARESSAYEQYF. The DNA for the CDR3 is TGCAGTGCTAGAGAGTCCTCGGCCTACGAGCAGTACTTC. V is TRBV20-1 and J is TRBJ2-7; D remains unclear. The CDR3 length is 13 residues. Trimming cost V 0 bases and J 2 bases, with 8 bases left between them. Germline CDR1 and CDR2: DFQATT and SNEGSKA (reference sequence).

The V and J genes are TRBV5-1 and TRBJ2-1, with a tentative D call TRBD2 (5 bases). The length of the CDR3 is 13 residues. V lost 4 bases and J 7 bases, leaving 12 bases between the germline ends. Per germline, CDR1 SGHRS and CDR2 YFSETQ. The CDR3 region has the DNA TGCGCCAGCAGCGACCCCGGGGTAAATGAGCAGTTCTTC. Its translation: CASSDPGVNEQFF.

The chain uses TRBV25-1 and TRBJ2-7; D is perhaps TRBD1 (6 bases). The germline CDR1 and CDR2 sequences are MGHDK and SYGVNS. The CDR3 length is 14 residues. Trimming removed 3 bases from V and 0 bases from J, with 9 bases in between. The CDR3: CASSEGHNSYEQYF. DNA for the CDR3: TGTGCCAGCAGTGAGGGACATAACTCCTACGAGCAGTACTTC.

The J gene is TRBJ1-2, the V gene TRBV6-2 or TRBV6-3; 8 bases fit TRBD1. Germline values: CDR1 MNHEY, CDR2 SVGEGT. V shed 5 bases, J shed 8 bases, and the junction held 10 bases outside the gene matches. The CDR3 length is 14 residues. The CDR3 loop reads CASSTDRVPLGYTF. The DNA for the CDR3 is TGTGCCAGCAGTACGGACAGGGTCCCCCTCGGCTACACCTTC.

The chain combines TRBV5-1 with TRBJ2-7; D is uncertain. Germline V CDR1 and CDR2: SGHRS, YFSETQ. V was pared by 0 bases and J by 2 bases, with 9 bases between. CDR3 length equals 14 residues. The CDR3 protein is CASSLEAVPYEQYF. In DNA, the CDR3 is TGCGCCAGCAGCTTGGAGGCAGTACCCTACGAGCAGTACTTC.

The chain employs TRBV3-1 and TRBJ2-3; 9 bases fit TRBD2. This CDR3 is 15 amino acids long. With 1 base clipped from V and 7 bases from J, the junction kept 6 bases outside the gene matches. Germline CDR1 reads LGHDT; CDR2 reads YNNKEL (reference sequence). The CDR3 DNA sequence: TGTGCCAGCAGCCAAGTAGCTAGCGGGGTTTATACGCAGTATTTT. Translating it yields CASSQVASGVYTQYF.

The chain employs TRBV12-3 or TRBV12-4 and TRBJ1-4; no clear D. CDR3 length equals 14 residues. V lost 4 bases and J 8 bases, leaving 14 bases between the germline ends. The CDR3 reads CASSSGVRAEKLFF. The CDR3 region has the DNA TGTGCCAGCAGTTCCGGGGTTCGGGCAGAAAAACTGTTTTTT.

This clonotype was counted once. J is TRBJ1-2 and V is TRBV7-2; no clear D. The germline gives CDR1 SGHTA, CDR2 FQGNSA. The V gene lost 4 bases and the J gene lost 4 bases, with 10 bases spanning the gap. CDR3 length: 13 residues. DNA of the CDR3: TGTGCCAGCAGCTCCGGGCCGACCTATGGCTACACCTTC. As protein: CASSSGPTYGYTF.

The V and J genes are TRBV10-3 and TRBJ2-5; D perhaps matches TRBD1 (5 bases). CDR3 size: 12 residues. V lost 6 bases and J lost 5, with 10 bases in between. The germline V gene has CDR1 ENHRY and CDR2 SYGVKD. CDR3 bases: TGTGCCATCAGGCAGGGATCCGAGACCCAGTACTTC. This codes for CAIRQGSETQYF.

CDR3 protein: CATSQADTQYF. DNA for the CDR3: TGTGCCACCAGTCAGGCAGATACGCAGTATTTT. The genes are TRBV24-1 and TRBJ2-3; D not certain. V was pared by 6 bases and J by 4 bases, with 4 bases between. The CDR3 is 11 residues long. Germline V gene sequence: CDR1 KGHDR, CDR2 SFDVKD.

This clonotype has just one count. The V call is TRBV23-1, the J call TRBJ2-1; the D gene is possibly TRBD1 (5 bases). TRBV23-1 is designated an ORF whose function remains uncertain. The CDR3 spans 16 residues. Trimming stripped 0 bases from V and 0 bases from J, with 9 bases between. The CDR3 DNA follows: TGCGCCAGCAGTCAATCGGGGCACAGCTCCTACAATGAGCAGTTCTTC. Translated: CASSQSGHSSYNEQFF.

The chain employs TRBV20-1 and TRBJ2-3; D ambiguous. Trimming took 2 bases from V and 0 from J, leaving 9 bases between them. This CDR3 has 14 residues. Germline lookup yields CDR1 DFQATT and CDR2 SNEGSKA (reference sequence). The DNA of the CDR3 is TGCAGTGCTAGAAAATTGGAAAGCACAGATACGCAGTATTTT. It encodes CSARKLESTDTQYF.